This record covers a single T cell receptor beta chain. Antigen specificity is unknown. CDR3 size: 15 residues. CDR1 is LGHDT, CDR2 YNNKEL, per germline (reference sequence). The junction had 4 bases not matched to a gene; V was cut back by 3 bases and J by 6 bases. This record belongs to a study of vaccination effects on CD4 cells after COVID-19. As for the study in general: Before sequencing, viral peptide pools were used by the ViraFEST assay to expand antigen-specific CD4+ T cells. Whole-study findings and limits: The study found marked clonal contraction of infection- and vaccine-induced clones late after vaccination. Just 1 of 255 vaccine-induced clones in healthy recipients was cross-reactive.

Here immunoSEQ multiplex PCR was the method, and the copy in TCRdb shows in-frame clones only, minus some. Here the sample spans roughly 36,000 clones, 65% to 80% being singletons. Culture lasted 10 days before CD4+ T cell isolation. Vaccinated participants had no history of SARS-CoV-2 infection and tested negative for nucleocapsid antibodies. The sequences come from CD4+ T cells from PBMCs cultured without peptide, collected before COVID-19 vaccination. The TCR comes from a human donor who received a COVID-19 vaccine. The chain joins TRBV3-1 (or the pseudogene TRBV3-2) to TRBJ1-6; TRBD1 matches 8 bases. DNA for the CDR3: TGTGCCAGCAGCCAGACAGGGGTACGTAATTCACCCCTCCACTTT. Protein: CASSQTGVRNSPLHF.